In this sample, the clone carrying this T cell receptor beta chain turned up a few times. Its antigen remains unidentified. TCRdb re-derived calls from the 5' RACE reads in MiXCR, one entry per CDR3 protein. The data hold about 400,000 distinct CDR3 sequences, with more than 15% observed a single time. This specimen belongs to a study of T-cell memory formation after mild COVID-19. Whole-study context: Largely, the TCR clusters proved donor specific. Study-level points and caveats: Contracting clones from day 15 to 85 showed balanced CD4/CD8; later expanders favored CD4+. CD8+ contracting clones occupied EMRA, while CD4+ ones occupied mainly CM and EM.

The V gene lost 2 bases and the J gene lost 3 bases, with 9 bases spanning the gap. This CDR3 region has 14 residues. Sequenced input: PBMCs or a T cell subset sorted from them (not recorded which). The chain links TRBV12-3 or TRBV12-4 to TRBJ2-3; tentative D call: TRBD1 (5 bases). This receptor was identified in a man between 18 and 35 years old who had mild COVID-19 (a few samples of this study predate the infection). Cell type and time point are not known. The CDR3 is CASSLIGATDTQYF. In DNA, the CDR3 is TGTGCCAGCAGTTTAATTGGGGCGACAGATACGCAGTATTTT.